The entry that follows covers one T cell receptor beta chain sequence. The CDR3 sequence is 15 residues long. The V end was cut by 6 bases, the J end by 0 bases, with 11 bases between. The germline V gene has CDR1 MNHEY and CDR2 SMNVEV (reference sequence). These data come from a study of technical replicates of blood from a handful of donors. Repertoires were generated with immunoSEQ multiplex PCR, while TCRdb's copy carries only in-frame clones and drops some. The sample lists approximately 70,000 clones; about 98% were seen once. Specimen: T cells isolated from PBMCs. The receptor comes from a human donor in good health. J is TRBJ1-4 and V is TRBV27, with unresolved D. CDR3 sequence (DNA): TGTGCCAGCAGACTGACGCGGGCAACTAATGAAAAACTGTTTTTT. Amino acids: CASRLTRATNEKLFF.